What follows are 20 T cell receptor beta chains derived from one specimen sequenced in a study of blood T cell repertoires in COVID-19. Sequencing was performed with immunoSEQ multiplex PCR; in TCRdb, only in-frame clones are kept and a portion is missing. The top ten hold 3.3% of the sample, which has about 110,000 clones, more than 70% seen once. Source material: peripheral blood. These receptors originate from a woman aged 45 to 65 with acute or convalescent COVID-19.

J is TRBJ1-4 and V is TRBV29-1, with 9 bases aligning to TRBD1. V was clipped by 5 bases and J by 11 bases; unmatched bases: 6. The CDR3 sequence is 12 residues long. Germline CDR1 SQVTM, CDR2 ANQGSEA. As DNA, the CDR3 is TGCAGCGTTACAGGGGGCGCCGGGAAACTGTTTTTT. Protein sequence: CSVTGGAGKLFF. Using reference TRBV29-1 and TRBJ1-4 for the parts outside the CDR3, the full variable domain is SAVISQKPSRDICQRGTSLTIQCQVDSQVTMMFWYRQQPGQSLTLIATANQGSEATYESGFVIDKFPISRPNLTFSTLTVSNMSPEDSSIYLCSVTGGAGKLFFGSGTQLSVL.

The chain is built from TRBV6-5 and TRBJ1-5, with TRBD1 matching 8 bases. This CDR3 has 14 residues. The V segment lost 7 bases and the J segment 6 bases; nucleotides outside the gene matches: 8. Germline assignment: CDR1 MNHEY and CDR2 SVGAGI. In nucleotides, the CDR3 is TGTGCCAGCAATCCGGACAGGGTTGGTCAGCCCCAGCATTTT. Encoded protein: CASNPDRVGQPQHF.

This clone was seen a handful of times. J is TRBJ1-5 and V is TRBV24-1, with TRBD1 matching over 11 bases. The V segment lost 9 bases and the J segment 6 bases; nucleotides outside the gene matches: 9. The CDR3 contains 15 residues. Germline CDR1 is KGHDR and CDR2 is SFDVKD. Written as DNA, the CDR3 is TGTGCCACCGCAACGGGACAGGGGGAAGGTCAGCCCCAGCATTTT. It specifies CATATGQGEGQPQHF.

The V gene is TRBV5-1, the J gene TRBJ2-1; D is possibly TRBD2 (5 bases). V lost 7 bases to trimming and J lost 4 bases, with 15 bases between them. The length of the CDR3 is 14 residues. Germline V gene data show CDR1 as SGHRS and CDR2 as YFSETQ. The CDR3 is CASATGRGYNEQFF. For the CDR3, the DNA is TGCGCCAGCGCAACCGGACGGGGTTACAATGAGCAGTTCTTC.

This clone showed up just a few times. The chain employs TRBV5-4 and TRBJ1-2; no reliable D call. This CDR3 has 18 residues. Between the trimmed V and J ends, which lost 4 bases and 0 bases, there was a span of 22 bases. CDR1 SGHNT and CDR2 YYREEE come from the germline V gene (reference sequence). The CDR3 DNA is TGTGCCAGCAGCATTCCCCTGGGCAGCCTACTGACTAACTATGGCTACACCTTC. Residues: CASSIPLGSLLTNYGYTF.

This CDR3 is CASSSRGVIDLHGDQPQHF. Here the CDR3 DNA reads TGTGCCAGCAGTTCTCGAGGAGTTATCGACCTCCACGGCGATCAGCCCCAGCATTTT. The J gene is TRBJ1-5, the V gene TRBV28; D gene ambiguous. V lost 4 bases and J 5 bases, leaving 27 bases between the germline ends. There are 19 residues in the CDR3. Germline loops: CDR1 MDHEN, CDR2 SYDVKM.

This rearrangement joins TRBV30 to TRBJ1-1; TRBD1 aligns across 7 bases. The CDR3 runs 13 residues. After removal of 7 bases from V and 4 bases from J, the junction contained 9 bases not matched to a gene. CDR1 GTSNPN and CDR2 SVGIG come from the germline V gene (reference sequence). In DNA form, the CDR3 reads TGTGCCTTACGACAGGGCGATATCACTGAAGCTTTCTTT. Residues: CALRQGDITEAFF.

The chain is built from TRBV28 and TRBJ1-1; maybe TRBD1 (6 bases). The V gene's germline CDR1 is MDHEN and CDR2 SYDVKM. V lost 5 bases and J lost 13, with 20 bases in between. The length of the CDR3 is 13 residues. CDR3 DNA: TGTGCCAGCAGTCCTGACAGGCCGTTCAAGGTTTTCTTT. Translating it yields CASSPDRPFKVFF.

The rearrangement links TRBV10-3 to TRBJ2-1, with 14 bases identical to TRBD2. Germline V lookup: CDR1 ENHRY, CDR2 SYGVKD. The CDR3 covers 22 residues. The V gene end was trimmed by 4 bases and the J gene end by 0 bases; junction bases not matched to a gene: 17. The CDR3 here is CAISGGLAGGLSTLSSYNEQFF. Here the CDR3 DNA reads TGTGCCATCAGTGGAGGACTAGCGGGAGGACTATCTACCCTAAGCTCCTACAATGAGCAGTTCTTC.

The rearrangement uses TRBV24-1 and TRBJ2-3; TRBD2 agrees at 9 bases. CDR1 and CDR2 from the germline V gene are KGHDR and SFDVKD. The ends lost 0 bases at V and 4 bases at J; junction bases unmatched: 10. The CDR3 extends over 18 amino acids. In nucleotides, the CDR3 is TGTGCCACCAGTGATTTGCAACCTAGCGGGGTGGATTCAGATACGCAGTATTTT. Translated, it gives CATSDLQPSGVDSDTQYF.

J is TRBJ2-1 and V is TRBV6-5; TRBD2 matches at 9 bases. Looked up from germline, CDR1 is MNHEY and CDR2 is SVGAGI. CDR3 length equals 15 residues. V lost 6 bases to trimming and J lost 7 bases; unmatched junction nucleotides: 10. CDR3 bases: TGTGCCAGCAGCTTTAGCGGGAGATCGGAAAATGAGCAGTTCTTC. Its protein product is CASSFSGRSENEQFF.

This sequence joins TRBV28 and TRBJ1-1; 10 nucleotides align to TRBD1. This CDR3 region has 17 residues. V lost 0 bases and J lost 0; bases outside the gene matches: 4. The V gene's germline CDR1 is MDHEN and CDR2 SYDVKM. CDR3 nucleotide sequence: TGTGCCAGCAGTTTATGGGGACAGGGGCACCTGAACACTGAAGCTTTCTTT. Amino acids: CASSLWGQGHLNTEAFF.

The V and J genes are TRBV6-4 and TRBJ2-4; D is possibly TRBD2 (5 bases). Trimming pared 5 bases from V and 1 base from J, leaving 12 bases between. Germline loops: CDR1 MRHNA, CDR2 SNTAGT. The CDR3 runs 15 residues. The CDR3 sequence is CASSPNGVAKNIQYF. The CDR3 region has the DNA TGTGCCAGCAGTCCCAACGGGGTGGCCAAAAACATTCAGTACTTC.

In its sample, this clone was seen a few times. The chain has TRBV10-2 and TRBJ1-1; no definite D call. The CDR3 sequence is 13 residues long. Between the trimmed V and J ends, which lost 6 bases and 4 bases, there was a span of 12 bases. Germline loops: CDR1 WSHSY, CDR2 SAAADI. The CDR3 DNA is TGCGCCAGCAGGTCCGGCAGCGTCACTGAAGCTTTCTTT. Its translation is CASRSGSVTEAFF.

This clone was seen at least ten times. The chain links TRBV27 to TRBJ2-7; D may be TRBD1 (5 bases). V shed 5 bases and J shed 7 bases, with 18 bases lying between them. The CDR3 length is 14 residues. The germline V gene has CDR1 MNHEY and CDR2 SMNVEV (reference sequence). The chain's CDR3 is CASSLSRTFREQYF. The CDR3 region has the DNA TGTGCCAGCAGTCTCTCACGGACATTTCGGGAGCAGTACTTC.

The V gene is TRBV14, the J gene TRBJ2-7, with TRBD2 matching over 10 bases. Germline CDR1 SGHDN, CDR2 FVKESK. The CDR3 consists of 14 residues. After removal of 4 bases from V and 2 bases from J, the junction contained 2 bases not matched to a gene. Written as DNA, the CDR3 is TGTGCCAGCAGCCGACTAGCGGGCACCTACGAGCAGTACTTC. Its translation is CASSRLAGTYEQYF. Drawing the rest from reference TRBV14 and TRBJ2-7, the complete variable domain is EAGVTQFPSHSVIEKGQTVTLRCDPISGHDNLYWYRRVMGKEIKFLLHFVKESKQDESGMPNNRFLAERTGGTYSTLKVQPAELEDSGVYFCASSRLAGTYEQYFGPGTRLTVT.

This chain connects TRBV6-1 to TRBJ2-7; possibly TRBD1 for D (6 bases). The V gene lost 3 bases and the J gene lost 2 bases, with 17 bases spanning the gap. Germline CDR1 MNHNS, CDR2 SASEGT. This CDR3 has 16 amino acids. CDR3 coding DNA: TGTGCCAGCAGTGAGCTCCAAAACAGGGCCACCTACGAGCAGTACTTC. Translating it yields CASSELQNRATYEQYF.

The CDR3 nucleotides are TGTGCCAGCAATCGACAGGGCGGTAATTCACCCCTCCACTTT. This encodes CASNRQGGNSPLHF. This chain joins TRBV2 and TRBJ1-6; TRBD1 aligns across 7 bases. Germline assignment: CDR1 SNHLY and CDR2 FYNNEI. This CDR3 has 14 amino acids. V shed 7 bases and J 6 bases; nucleotides not matched to a gene: 6.

This chain joins TRBV29-1 and TRBJ2-3; 12 bases agree with TRBD1. The CDR3 extends over 15 amino acids. V dropped 6 bases and J dropped 4; count of bases not matched to a gene: 8. Germline V gene data show CDR1 as SQVTM and CDR2 as ANQGSEA. CDR3 DNA sequence: TGCAGCGTGGAGACCGGGACAGGGGGCGCAGATACGCAGTATTTT. Protein product: CSVETGTGGADTQYF.

V gene TRBV6-5 combines with J gene TRBJ2-3; 7 bases map to TRBD1. V lost 6 bases to trimming and J lost 2 bases; unmatched junction nucleotides: 5. Germline V CDR1 and CDR2: MNHEY, SVGAGI. This CDR3 has 14 residues. The DNA of the CDR3 is TGTGCCAGCAGGACAGGGTTAGTCACAGATACGCAGTATTTT. Its protein is CASRTGLVTDTQYF.